These 17 T cell receptor beta chains were all obtained from the same sample, sequenced in a study of blood T cell repertoires in COVID-19. Measured with immunoSEQ multiplex PCR; TCRdb has only the in-frame clones, and not every one. The sample records 95,000 to 110,000 clones, around 89% being singletons. The sequencing input was peripheral blood. These receptors originate from a man aged 50 to 59 with active or convalescent COVID-19.

The chain is built from TRBV10-3 and TRBJ2-5, with D maybe TRBD1 (6 bases). The CDR3 runs to 12 residues. V lost 4 bases and J lost 6, with 9 bases in between. The germline CDR1 and CDR2 sequences are ENHRY and SYGVKD. The CDR3 bases are TGTGCCATCAGTGGGGACATAAAGACCCAGTACTTC. Its protein is CAISGDIKTQYF.

Here the CDR3 reads CASSLAANTEAFF. The CDR3, as DNA: TGCGCCAGCAGCTTAGCGGCGAACACTGAAGCTTTCTTT. J is TRBJ1-1 and V is TRBV5-1; the D is unclear. The CDR3 is 13 amino acids. V was clipped by 2 bases and J by 1 base, with 6 bases between them. Germline CDR1 reads SGHRS; CDR2 reads YFSETQ.

The chain recombines TRBV5-5 with TRBJ2-5; no clear D. Looked up from germline, CDR1 is SGHKS and CDR2 is YYEKEE (reference sequence). This CDR3 has 11 amino acids. V lost 3 bases to trimming and J lost 9 bases, with 9 bases between them. CDR3 loop: CASSSARAQYF. CDR3 nucleotide sequence: TGTGCCAGCAGCTCCGCGAGAGCCCAGTACTTC.

The rearrangement joins TRBV11-2 to TRBJ2-5; TRBD1 is a possible D gene (5 bases). The ends were cut back, 4 bases at V and 1 base at J, with 10 bases in the middle. Germline V CDR1 and CDR2: SGHAT, FQNNGV. The CDR3 sequence is 14 residues long. The CDR3 here is CASSSGPTQETQYF. The CDR3 DNA reads as TGTGCCAGCAGCTCAGGGCCCACCCAAGAGACCCAGTACTTC.

The chain is built from TRBV19 and TRBJ2-5, with TRBD1 as a possible D gene (6 bases). Germline CDR1 LNHDA, CDR2 SQIVND (reference sequence). CDR3 length equals 14 residues. V lost 3 bases to trimming and J lost 5 bases, with 13 bases between them. The CDR3 DNA reads TGTGCCAGTAGTATGGGGGCGGAGTTGGAGACCCAGTACTTC. It translates to CASSMGAELETQYF. The complete variable domain, with remaining parts taken from reference TRBV19 and TRBJ2-5, reads DGGITQSPKYLFRKEGQNVTLSCEQNLNHDAMYWYRQDPGQGLRLIYYSQIVNDFQKGDIAEGYSVSREKKESFPLTVTSAQKNPTAFYLCASSMGAELETQYFGPGTRLLVL.

The chain joins TRBV2 to TRBJ2-7; the D is unclear. The CDR3 sequence is 13 residues long. Germline V gives CDR1 SNHLY, CDR2 FYNNEI. V shed 1 base and J shed 2 bases, with 6 bases lying between them. Here the CDR3 reads CASSEGAAYEQYF. The CDR3 DNA sequence: TGTGCCAGCAGTGAAGGGGCAGCCTACGAGCAGTACTTC.

The rearrangement links TRBV7-9 to TRBJ1-1; D gene ambiguous. This CDR3 has 13 amino acids. Trimming took 5 bases from V and 8 from J, leaving 15 bases between them. CDR1 SEHNR and CDR2 FQNEAQ come from the germline V gene (reference sequence). The CDR3 region has the DNA TGTGCCAGCAGCCCACCCCCCGGAGAGGAAGCTTTCTTT. It is translated as CASSPPPGEEAFF. Full variable domain (missing parts from reference TRBV7-9 and TRBJ1-1): DTGVSQNPRHKITKRGQNVTFRCDPISEHNRLYWYRQTLGQGPEFLTYFQNEAQLEKSRLLSDRFSAERPKGSFSTLEIQRTEQGDSAMYLCASSPPPGEEAFFGQGTRLTVV.

This chain joins TRBV28 and TRBJ1-4; D is uncertain. This CDR3 contains 14 residues. Trimming took 8 bases from V and 0 from J, leaving 10 bases between them. Germline assignment: CDR1 MDHEN and CDR2 SYDVKM. The CDR3, as DNA: TGTGCCAGCGGTGCGGCTGCAACTAATGAAAAACTGTTTTTT. Its translation: CASGAAATNEKLFF.

The chain uses TRBV18 and TRBJ2-2, with D perhaps TRBD1 (5 bases). CDR3 length equals 14 residues. Trimming left V 2 bases short and J 4 bases short, with 8 bases between. Germline-derived CDR1 and CDR2 are KGHSH and LQKENI. CDR3 region: CASSPETATGELFF. The CDR3 bases are TGTGCCAGCTCACCAGAGACAGCCACCGGGGAGCTGTTTTTT. The whole variable domain, remainder taken from reference TRBV18 and TRBJ2-2, is NAGVMQNPRHLVRRRGQEARLRCSPMKGHSHVYWYRQLPEEGLKFMVYLQKENIIDESGMPKERFSAEFPKEGPSILRIQQVVRGDSAAYFCASSPETATGELFFGEGSRLTVL.

The chain has TRBV27 and TRBJ1-6; 7 nucleotides agree with TRBD1. The CDR3 is 14 amino acids. The ends lost 4 bases at V and 5 bases at J; junction bases unmatched: 2. Germline V gives CDR1 MNHEY, CDR2 SMNVEV (reference sequence). CDR3 protein: CASSSTGDNSPLHF. DNA for the CDR3: TGTGCCAGCAGTTCTACAGGGGATAATTCACCCCTCCACTTT.

The table lists this clone with a few counts. CDR3 sequence (DNA): TGTGCCAGTAGCCTTATATTAGCGGGAGGGCCGTCGGATACGCAGTATTTT. Protein product: CASSLILAGGPSDTQYF. J is TRBJ2-3 and V is TRBV19; the match to TRBD2 covers 11 bases. This CDR3 is 17 amino acids long. Germline CDR1 and CDR2: LNHDA and SQIVND (reference sequence). J was trimmed by 6 bases and V by 6 bases; bases with no gene match: 14. Full variable domain (missing parts from reference TRBV19 and TRBJ2-3): DGGITQSPKYLFRKEGQNVTLSCEQNLNHDAMYWYRQDPGQGLRLIYYSQIVNDFQKGDIAEGYSVSREKKESFPLTVTSAQKNPTAFYLCASSLILAGGPSDTQYFGPGTRLTVL.

The rearrangement links TRBV6-1 to TRBJ2-1; TRBD2 is a possible D gene (6 bases). The CDR3 runs to 16 residues. V lost 2 bases, J lost 5 bases, and 16 bases lay in between. CDR1 is MNHNS and CDR2 is SASEGT in the germline V gene. The CDR3 nucleotides read TGTGCCAGCAGTGAATCGGTTCGGGAGCTAGACAATGAGCAGTTCTTC. Its protein product is CASSESVRELDNEQFF.

The J gene is TRBJ1-1, the V gene TRBV5-4; tentative D call: TRBD1 (6 bases). From germline, CDR1 is SGHNT and CDR2 YYREEE (reference sequence). V lost 4 bases and J lost 0, with 16 bases in between. The CDR3 loop spans 16 amino acids. The CDR3 DNA follows: TGTGCCAGCAGCCAACCTGATACAGGGTTGAACACTGAAGCTTTCTTT. Translating gives CASSQPDTGLNTEAFF.

In DNA form, the CDR3 reads TGTGCCAGCAGCTTCCGACTAGCGGGACTGACCTACAATGAGCAGTTCTTC. Protein: CASSFRLAGLTYNEQFF. The V gene is TRBV5-5, the J gene TRBJ2-1; 11 nucleotides align to TRBD2. Germline CDR1 and CDR2: SGHKS and YYEKEE (reference sequence). The ends lost 2 bases at V and 2 bases at J; junction bases unmatched: 6. The CDR3 consists of 17 residues.

This clone occurred a few times. V and J are TRBV5-6 and TRBJ1-5; tentatively, D is TRBD1 (6 bases). The CDR3 loop spans 15 amino acids. The V end lost 2 bases, the J end lost 1 base, and 10 bases lay between the germline ends. The germline V gene has CDR1 SGHDT and CDR2 YYEEEE. The CDR3 region is CASSFGQGSNQPQHF. CDR3 nucleotides: TGTGCCAGCAGCTTCGGGCAGGGGAGCAATCAGCCCCAGCATTTT.

The chain has TRBV2 and TRBJ1-5, with 11 positions matching TRBD1. Germline-derived CDR1 and CDR2 are SNHLY and FYNNEI. Trimming took 2 bases from V and 6 from J; bases not matched to a gene: 3. The CDR3 has 15 amino acids. This CDR3 is CASSEFGTGGQPQHF. The CDR3 DNA is TGTGCCAGCAGTGAATTTGGGACAGGGGGTCAGCCCCAGCATTTT.

This clone was recorded only once. At one end the junction does not follow the germline gene, possibly because of a read error. CDR3 protein: CASSLTSTGYLF. DNA for the CDR3: TGTGCCAGCAGCCTTACCTCGACAGGGTATCTTTTT. The chain is built from TRBV6-5 and TRBJ1-3; 7 bases match TRBD1. This CDR3 is built from 12 residues. From germline, CDR1 is MNHEY and CDR2 SVGAGI.